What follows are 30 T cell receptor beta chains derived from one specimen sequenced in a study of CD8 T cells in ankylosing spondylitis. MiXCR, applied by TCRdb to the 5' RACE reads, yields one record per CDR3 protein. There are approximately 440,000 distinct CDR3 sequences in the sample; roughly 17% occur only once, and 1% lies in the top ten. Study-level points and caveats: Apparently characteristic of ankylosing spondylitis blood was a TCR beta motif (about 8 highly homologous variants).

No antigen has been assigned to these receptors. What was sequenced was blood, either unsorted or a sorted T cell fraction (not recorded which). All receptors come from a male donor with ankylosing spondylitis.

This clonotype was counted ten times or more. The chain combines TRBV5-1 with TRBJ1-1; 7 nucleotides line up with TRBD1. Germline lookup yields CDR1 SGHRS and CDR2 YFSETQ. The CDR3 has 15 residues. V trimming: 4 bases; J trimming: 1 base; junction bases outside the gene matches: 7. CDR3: CASSPGDRKNTEAFF. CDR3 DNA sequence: TGCGCCAGCAGCCCGGGGGACAGAAAGAACACTGAAGCTTTCTTT.

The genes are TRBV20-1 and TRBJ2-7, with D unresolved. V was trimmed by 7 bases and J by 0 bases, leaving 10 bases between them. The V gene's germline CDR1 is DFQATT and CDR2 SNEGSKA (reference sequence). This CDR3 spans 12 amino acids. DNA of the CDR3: TGCAGTGGCCAAAGTAGCTCCTACGAGCAGTACTTC. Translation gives CSGQSSSYEQYF.

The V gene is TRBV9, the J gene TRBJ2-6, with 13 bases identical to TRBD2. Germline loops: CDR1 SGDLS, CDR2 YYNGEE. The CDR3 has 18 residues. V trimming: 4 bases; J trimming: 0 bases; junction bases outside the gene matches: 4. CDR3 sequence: CASSTSGGASSGANVLTF. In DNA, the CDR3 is TGTGCCAGCAGCACTAGCGGGGGGGCTAGCTCTGGGGCCAACGTCCTGACTTTC.

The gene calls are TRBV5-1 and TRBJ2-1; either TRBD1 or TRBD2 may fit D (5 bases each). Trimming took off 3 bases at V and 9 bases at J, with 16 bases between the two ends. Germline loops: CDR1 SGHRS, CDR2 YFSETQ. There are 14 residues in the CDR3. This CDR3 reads CASSWGRAGSEQFF. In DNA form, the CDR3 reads TGCGCCAGCAGCTGGGGCAGGGCAGGGAGTGAGCAGTTCTTC.

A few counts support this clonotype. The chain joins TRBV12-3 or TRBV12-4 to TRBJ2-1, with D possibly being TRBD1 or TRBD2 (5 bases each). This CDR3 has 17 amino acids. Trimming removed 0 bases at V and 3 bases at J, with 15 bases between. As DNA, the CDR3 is TGTGCCAGCAGTTTAGCTTCCGGGACCGAGCTCTACAATGAGCAGTTCTTC. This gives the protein CASSLASGTELYNEQFF.

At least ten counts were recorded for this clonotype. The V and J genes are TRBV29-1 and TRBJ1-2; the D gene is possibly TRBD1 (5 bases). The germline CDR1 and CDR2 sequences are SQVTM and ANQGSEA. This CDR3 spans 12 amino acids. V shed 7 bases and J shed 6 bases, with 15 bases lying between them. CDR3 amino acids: CSARRGPDGYTF. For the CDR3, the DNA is TGCAGCGCACGGAGGGGACCGGATGGCTACACCTTC.

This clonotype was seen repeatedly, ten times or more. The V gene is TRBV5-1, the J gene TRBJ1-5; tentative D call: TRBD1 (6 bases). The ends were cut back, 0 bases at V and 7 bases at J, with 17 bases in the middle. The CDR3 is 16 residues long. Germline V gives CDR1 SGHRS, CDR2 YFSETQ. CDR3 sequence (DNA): TGCGCCAGCAGCTTGGAGGGACCGTCAAGGGGGCAGCCCCAGCATTTT. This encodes CASSLEGPSRGQPQHF.

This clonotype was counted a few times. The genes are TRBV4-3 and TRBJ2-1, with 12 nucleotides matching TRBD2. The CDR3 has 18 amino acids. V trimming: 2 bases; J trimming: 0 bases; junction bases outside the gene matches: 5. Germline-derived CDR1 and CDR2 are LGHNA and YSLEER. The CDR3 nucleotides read TGCGCCAGCAGCCAATCCGGGACTAGCGGGCGCTCCTACAATGAGCAGTTCTTC. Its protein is CASSQSGTSGRSYNEQFF.

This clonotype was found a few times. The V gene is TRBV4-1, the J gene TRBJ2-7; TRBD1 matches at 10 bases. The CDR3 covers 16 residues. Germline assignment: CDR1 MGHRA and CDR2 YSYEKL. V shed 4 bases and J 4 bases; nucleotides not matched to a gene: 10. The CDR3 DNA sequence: TGCGCCAGCAGCCGCCCCACGCAGGGACAGGGGTACGAGCAGTACTTC. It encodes CASSRPTQGQGYEQYF.

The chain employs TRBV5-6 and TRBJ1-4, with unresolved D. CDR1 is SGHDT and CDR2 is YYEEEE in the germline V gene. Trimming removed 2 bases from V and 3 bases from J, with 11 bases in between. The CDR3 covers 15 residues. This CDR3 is CASSFGSGANEKLFF. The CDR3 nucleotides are TGTGCCAGCAGCTTCGGCTCCGGGGCTAATGAAAAACTGTTTTTT.

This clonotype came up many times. The CDR3 protein is CASSLATISYNEQFF. Here the CDR3 DNA reads TGCGCCAGCAGCTTGGCTACCATCTCCTACAATGAGCAGTTCTTC. J is TRBJ2-1 and V is TRBV5-1; D gene ambiguous. Trimming shortened V by 0 bases and J by 0 bases, and 7 bases separated the two germline ends. The CDR3 totals 15 residues. Per germline, CDR1 SGHRS and CDR2 YFSETQ.

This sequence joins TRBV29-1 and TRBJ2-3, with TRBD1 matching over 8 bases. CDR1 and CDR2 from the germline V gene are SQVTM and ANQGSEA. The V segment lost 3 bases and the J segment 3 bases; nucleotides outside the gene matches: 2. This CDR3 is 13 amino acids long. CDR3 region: CSVEGDRTDTQYF. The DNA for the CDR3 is TGCAGCGTTGAGGGGGACAGGACAGATACGCAGTATTTT.

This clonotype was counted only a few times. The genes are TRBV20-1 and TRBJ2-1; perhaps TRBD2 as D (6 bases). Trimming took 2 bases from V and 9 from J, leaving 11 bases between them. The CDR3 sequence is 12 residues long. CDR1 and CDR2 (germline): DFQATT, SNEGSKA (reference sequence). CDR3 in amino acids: CSARPGSGEQFF. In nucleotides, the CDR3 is TGCAGTGCTAGACCCGGGAGTGGTGAGCAGTTCTTC.

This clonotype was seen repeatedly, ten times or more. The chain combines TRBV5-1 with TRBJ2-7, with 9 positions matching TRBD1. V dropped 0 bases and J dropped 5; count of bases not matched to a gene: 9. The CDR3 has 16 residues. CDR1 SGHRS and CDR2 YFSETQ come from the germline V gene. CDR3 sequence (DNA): TGCGCCAGCAGCTTGGAATCTTTGGACAGGGGAGACGAGCAGTACTTC. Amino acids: CASSLESLDRGDEQYF.

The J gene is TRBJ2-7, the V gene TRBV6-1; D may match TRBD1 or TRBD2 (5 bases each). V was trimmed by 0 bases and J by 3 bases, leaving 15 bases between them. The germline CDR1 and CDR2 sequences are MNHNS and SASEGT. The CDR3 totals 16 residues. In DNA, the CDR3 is TGTGCCAGCAGTGAAGCCCGGCTGGCAGGGAGCTACGAGCAGTACTTC. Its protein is CASSEARLAGSYEQYF.

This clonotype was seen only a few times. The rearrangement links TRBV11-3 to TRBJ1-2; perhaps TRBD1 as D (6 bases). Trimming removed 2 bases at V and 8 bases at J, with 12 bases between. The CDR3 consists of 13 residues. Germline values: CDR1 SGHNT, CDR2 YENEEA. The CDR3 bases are TGTGCCAGCAGCTTAATGGGGGGCTTAGGCTACACCTTC. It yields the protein CASSLMGGLGYTF.

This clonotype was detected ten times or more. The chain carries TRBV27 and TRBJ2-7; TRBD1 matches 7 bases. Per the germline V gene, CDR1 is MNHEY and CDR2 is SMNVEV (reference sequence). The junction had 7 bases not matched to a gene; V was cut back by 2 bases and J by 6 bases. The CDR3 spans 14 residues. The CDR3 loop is CASSLDANRGEQYF. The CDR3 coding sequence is TGTGCCAGCAGTTTAGACGCGAACAGGGGCGAGCAGTACTTC.

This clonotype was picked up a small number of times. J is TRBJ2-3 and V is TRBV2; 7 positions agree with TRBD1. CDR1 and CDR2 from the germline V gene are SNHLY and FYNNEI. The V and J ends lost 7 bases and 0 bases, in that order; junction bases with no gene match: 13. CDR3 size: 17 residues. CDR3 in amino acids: CASNPSGGAASTDTQYF. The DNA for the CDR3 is TGTGCCAGCAACCCCTCAGGGGGTGCAGCTAGCACAGATACGCAGTATTTT. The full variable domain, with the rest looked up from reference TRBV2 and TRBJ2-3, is EPEVTQTPSHQVTQMGQEVILRCVPISNHLYFYWYRQILGQKVEFLVSFYNNEISEKSEIFDDQFSVERPDGSNFTLKIRSTKLEDSAMYFCASNPSGGAASTDTQYFGPGTRLTVL.

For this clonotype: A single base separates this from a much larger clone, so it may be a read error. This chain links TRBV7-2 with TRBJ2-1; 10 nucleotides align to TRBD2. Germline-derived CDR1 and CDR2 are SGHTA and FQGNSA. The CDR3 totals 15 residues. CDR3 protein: CVSSPWTSGYNEQFF. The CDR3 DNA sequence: TGTGTCAGCAGCCCCTGGACTAGCGGTTACAATGAGCAGTTCTTC.

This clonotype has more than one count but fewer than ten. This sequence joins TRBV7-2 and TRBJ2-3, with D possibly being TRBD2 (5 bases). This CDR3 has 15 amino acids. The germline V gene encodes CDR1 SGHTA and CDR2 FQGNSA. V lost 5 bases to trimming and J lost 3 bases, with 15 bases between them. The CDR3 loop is CASSLLTPGTDTQYF. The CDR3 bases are TGTGCCAGCAGCCTCCTTACCCCGGGGACAGATACGCAGTATTTT.

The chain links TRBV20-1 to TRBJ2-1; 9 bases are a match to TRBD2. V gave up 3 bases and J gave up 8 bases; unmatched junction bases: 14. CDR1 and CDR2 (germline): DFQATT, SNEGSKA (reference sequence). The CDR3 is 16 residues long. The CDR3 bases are TGCAGTGCTAGTCAGAGGGTGACTAGCGGTGGGCATGAGCAGTTCTTC. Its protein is CSASQRVTSGGHEQFF.

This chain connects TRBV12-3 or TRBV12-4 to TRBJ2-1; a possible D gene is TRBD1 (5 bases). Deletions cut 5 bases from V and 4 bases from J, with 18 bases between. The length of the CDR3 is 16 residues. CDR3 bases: TGTGCCAGCAGTCCAGGACAATACCGCAAATACAATGAGCAGTTCTTC. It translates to CASSPGQYRKYNEQFF.

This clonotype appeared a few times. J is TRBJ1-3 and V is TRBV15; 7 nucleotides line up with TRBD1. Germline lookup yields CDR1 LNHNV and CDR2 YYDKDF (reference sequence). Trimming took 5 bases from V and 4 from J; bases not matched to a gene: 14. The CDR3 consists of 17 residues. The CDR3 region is CATSPKLQGRGGNTIYF. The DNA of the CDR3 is TGTGCCACCAGCCCGAAATTACAGGGGCGGGGAGGAAACACCATATATTTT.

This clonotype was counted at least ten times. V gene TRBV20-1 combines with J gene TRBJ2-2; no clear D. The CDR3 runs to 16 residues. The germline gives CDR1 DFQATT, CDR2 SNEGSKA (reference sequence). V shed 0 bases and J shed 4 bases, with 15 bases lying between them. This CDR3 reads CSARDSRQPPTGELFF. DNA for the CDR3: TGCAGTGCTAGAGATAGTCGTCAGCCCCCCACCGGGGAGCTGTTTTTT.

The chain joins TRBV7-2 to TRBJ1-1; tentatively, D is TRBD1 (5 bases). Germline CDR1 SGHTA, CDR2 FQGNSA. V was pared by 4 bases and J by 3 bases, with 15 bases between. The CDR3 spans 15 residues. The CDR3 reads CASSSDERTYTEAFF. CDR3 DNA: TGTGCCAGCAGCTCCGACGAAAGGACATACACTGAAGCTTTCTTT.

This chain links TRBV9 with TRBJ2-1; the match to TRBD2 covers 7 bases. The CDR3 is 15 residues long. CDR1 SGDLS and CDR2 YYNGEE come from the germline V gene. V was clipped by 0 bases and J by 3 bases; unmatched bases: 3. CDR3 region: CASSVAGGFYNEQFF. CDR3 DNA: TGTGCCAGCAGCGTAGCGGGGGGATTCTACAATGAGCAGTTCTTC.

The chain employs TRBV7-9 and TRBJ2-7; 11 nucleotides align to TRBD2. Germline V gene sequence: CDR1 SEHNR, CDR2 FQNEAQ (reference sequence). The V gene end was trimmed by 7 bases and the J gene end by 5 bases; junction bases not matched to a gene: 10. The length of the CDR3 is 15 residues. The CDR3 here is CASTTRTSGFHEQYF. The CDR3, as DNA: TGTGCCAGCACCACCAGGACTAGCGGGTTCCACGAGCAGTACTTC.

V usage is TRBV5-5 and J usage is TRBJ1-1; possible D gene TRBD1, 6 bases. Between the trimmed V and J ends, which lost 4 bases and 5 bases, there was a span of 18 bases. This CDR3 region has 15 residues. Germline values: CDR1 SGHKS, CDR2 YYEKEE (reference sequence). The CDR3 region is CASSRGGRGSTEAFF. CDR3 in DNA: TGTGCCAGCAGCCGGGGCGGCAGGGGAAGTACTGAAGCTTTCTTT. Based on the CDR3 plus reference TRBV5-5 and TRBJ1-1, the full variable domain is DAGVTQSPTHLIKTRGQQVTLRCSPISGHKSVSWYQQVLGQGPQFIFQYYEKEERGRGNFPDRFSARQFPNYSSELNVNALLLGDSALYLCASSRGGRGSTEAFFGQGTRLTVV.

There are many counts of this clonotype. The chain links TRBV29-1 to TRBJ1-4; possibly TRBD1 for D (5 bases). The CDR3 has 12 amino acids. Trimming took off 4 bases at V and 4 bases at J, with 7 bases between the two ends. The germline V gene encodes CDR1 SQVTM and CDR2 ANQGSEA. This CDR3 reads CSVAGGNEKLFF. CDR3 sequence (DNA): TGCAGCGTTGCGGGGGGTAATGAAAAACTGTTTTTT. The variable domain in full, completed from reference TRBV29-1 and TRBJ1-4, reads SAVISQKPSRDICQRGTSLTIQCQVDSQVTMMFWYRQQPGQSLTLIATANQGSEATYESGFVIDKFPISRPNLTFSTLTVSNMSPEDSSIYLCSVAGGNEKLFFGSGTQLSVL.

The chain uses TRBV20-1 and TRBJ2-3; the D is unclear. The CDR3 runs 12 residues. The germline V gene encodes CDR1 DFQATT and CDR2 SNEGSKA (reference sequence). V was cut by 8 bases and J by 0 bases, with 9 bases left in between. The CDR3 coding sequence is TGCAGTTGGGTGGGGAGCACAGATACGCAGTATTTT. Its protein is CSWVGSTDTQYF.